The next 30 T cell receptor beta chains were all read from a single sample in a study of cytomegalovirus exposure and HLA in healthy donors (dated by TCRdb to the late 2010s). The protocol used for the library was the immunoSEQ multiplex PCR assay. The multiplex PCR relied on a mix of 60 forward primers for TCR Vbeta segments and 13 reverse primers for TCR Jbeta segments. Entries here come from immuneACCESS through TCRdb and include only in-frame sequences with V and J called. Some clones fail to appear in such tables; in the studies checked, an unresolved V gene covers under half of the shortfall, and the cause of the remainder is unknown. The sample yields about 180,000 clones; around four fifths were counted once. About 1.2% of the sample goes to the ten largest clones. Source material: PBMCs. These receptors came from a boy aged 2 to 10 in good health and CMV-seronegative.

This chain connects TRBV5-6 to TRBJ1-2; D remains unclear. Germline CDR1 is SGHDT and CDR2 is YYEEEE. Trimming shortened V by 4 bases and J by 5 bases, and 9 bases separated the two germline ends. The CDR3 length is 12 residues. The CDR3 region has the DNA TGTGCCAGCAGCCATTACCTATATGGCTACACCTTC. Its translation is CASSHYLYGYTF.

The CDR3 spells CASSTGTWDGYTF. For the CDR3, the DNA is TGTGCCAGCAGTACCGGGACTTGGGATGGCTACACCTTC. This sequence joins TRBV6-6 and TRBJ1-2; D may be TRBD1 (5 bases). Germline CDR1 MNHNY, CDR2 SVGAGI (reference sequence). The CDR3 is 13 residues long. Trimming took 5 bases from V and 6 from J, leaving 13 bases between them.

This clone was detected a few times. The sample holds other DNA sequences that translate to the same CDR3. CDR3 DNA: TGTGCCAGCAGCTTGGGGGCCTACGAGCAGTACGTC. It is translated as CASSLGAYEQYV. This rearrangement joins TRBV5-6 to TRBJ2-7; no firm D call. The V gene lost 0 bases and the J gene lost 2 bases, with 3 bases spanning the gap. The CDR3 runs 12 residues. The germline CDR1 and CDR2 sequences are SGHDT and YYEEEE.

V and J are TRBV5-1 and TRBJ2-5; the match to TRBD2 covers 13 bases. Germline CDR1 reads SGHRS; CDR2 reads YFSETQ. J lost 2 bases, V lost 0 bases, and 10 bases had no gene match. This CDR3 contains 19 residues. This CDR3 reads CASSLGLAGGNSPQETQYF. In nucleotides, the CDR3 is TGCGCCAGCAGCTTGGGACTAGCGGGAGGAAACTCGCCGCAAGAGACCCAGTACTTC.

This clone was seen more than once but under ten times. This chain joins TRBV18 and TRBJ2-4; D possibly corresponds to TRBD2 (5 bases). V dropped 3 bases and J dropped 0 bases, with 12 bases sitting between them. CDR3 size: 16 residues. Per the germline V gene, CDR1 is KGHSH and CDR2 is LQKENI. The CDR3: CASSPAAGLAKNIQYF. CDR3 nucleotides: TGTGCCAGCTCACCTGCCGCGGGTTTAGCCAAAAACATTCAGTACTTC.

The J gene is TRBJ1-2, the V gene TRBV4-1; a possible D gene is TRBD1 (5 bases). Between the trimmed V and J ends, which lost 3 bases and 2 bases, there was a span of 13 bases. The CDR3 contains 15 residues. Germline V gene data show CDR1 as MGHRA and CDR2 as YSYEKL. The CDR3 DNA follows: TGCGCCAGCAGCCATATCTCGGGGGGGAACTATGGCTACACCTTC. It encodes CASSHISGGNYGYTF.

The rearrangement joins TRBV11-2 to TRBJ2-7, with TRBD2 matching over 8 bases. CDR3 length: 16 amino acids. Trimming at V came to 0 bases and at J to 4 bases, leaving 8 bases not matched to a gene. Germline CDR1 reads SGHAT; CDR2 reads FQNNGV. The CDR3 DNA is TGTGCCAGCAGCTTAGATCCACGGGAGGGCTCTTACGAGCAGTACTTC. Translating it yields CASSLDPREGSYEQYF.

V usage is TRBV5-1 and J usage is TRBJ2-5, with 9 positions matching TRBD2. Germline CDR1 reads SGHRS; CDR2 reads YFSETQ. V shed 0 bases and J 3 bases; nucleotides not matched to a gene: 6. CDR3 length: 16 residues. The CDR3 region has the DNA TGCGCCAGCAGCTTGGAAGCGGGGGGACCCGAAGAGACCCAGTACTTC. Translated, it gives CASSLEAGGPEETQYF.

This clone turned up a few times. The chain uses TRBV4-1 and TRBJ2-1; 11 bases align to TRBD2. Germline V lookup: CDR1 MGHRA, CDR2 YSYEKL. V shed 5 bases, J shed 7 bases, and the junction held 7 bases outside the gene matches. This CDR3 region has 15 residues. This CDR3 is CASSALAGVGNEQFF. In DNA form, the CDR3 reads TGCGCCAGCAGCGCACTAGCGGGAGTGGGGAATGAGCAGTTCTTC.

The V call is TRBV29-1, the J call TRBJ2-1; 8 bases agree with TRBD2. This CDR3 is 14 amino acids long. From germline, CDR1 is SQVTM and CDR2 ANQGSEA. The V and J ends lost 7 bases and 0 bases, in that order; junction bases with no gene match: 5. The CDR3 nucleotides are TGCAGCGGAGTAGCGGGAAGCTCCTACAATGAGCAGTTCTTC. Amino acids: CSGVAGSSYNEQFF.

The genes are TRBV5-1 and TRBJ2-2, with 7 nucleotides matching TRBD1. CDR3 length: 14 residues. V gave up 4 bases and J gave up 4 bases; unmatched junction bases: 4. CDR1 is SGHRS, CDR2 YFSETQ, per germline. The CDR3: CASSGTVSTGELFF. The CDR3 DNA reads as TGCGCCAGCAGCGGGACAGTGTCCACCGGGGAGCTGTTTTTT.

The chain carries TRBV2 and TRBJ1-1; 9 bases map to TRBD1. Trimming cost V 11 bases and J 1 base; bases outside gene matches: 8. Germline CDR1 is SNHLY and CDR2 is FYNNEI. The CDR3 sequence is 14 residues long. This chain's CDR3 is CAGGTGYPNTEAFF. The DNA of the CDR3 is TGTGCCGGCGGGACAGGGTACCCGAACACTGAAGCTTTCTTT.

The rearrangement links TRBV2 to TRBJ1-5; 10 bases line up with TRBD1. The V gene end was trimmed by 6 bases and the J gene end by 6 bases; junction bases not matched to a gene: 8. This CDR3 spans 15 amino acids. The V gene's germline CDR1 is SNHLY and CDR2 FYNNEI. The CDR3 nucleotides are TGTGCCAGCAGGTCCGACAGGGGGCGCGGTCAGCCCCAGCATTTT. It specifies CASRSDRGRGQPQHF.

V is TRBV30 and J is TRBJ2-3, with 10 bases identical to TRBD2. From germline, CDR1 is GTSNPN and CDR2 SVGIG (reference sequence). J gave up 5 bases and V 1 base, and 18 bases lay outside the gene matches. The CDR3 is made up of 19 amino acids. The CDR3 nucleotides are TGTGCCTGGAGTGGAAACCTAGCGGGGGTGGATTATAGAGTAGATACGCAGTATTTT. Residues: CAWSGNLAGVDYRVDTQYF. The full variable domain, rest sourced from reference TRBV30 and TRBJ2-3, is SQTIHQWPATLVQPVGSPLSLECTVEGTSNPNLYWYRQAAGRGLQLLFYSVGIGQISSEVPQNLSASRPQDRQFILSSKKLLLSDSGFYLCAWSGNLAGVDYRVDTQYFGPGTRLTVL.

The V call is TRBV6-6, the J call TRBJ1-2; maybe TRBD1 (5 bases). CDR1 and CDR2 from the germline V gene are MNHNY and SVGAGI (reference sequence). The CDR3 contains 15 residues. V was shortened by 5 bases and J by 2 bases, with 15 bases between the two germline ends. In DNA form, the CDR3 reads TGTGCCAGCAGTCACCCCTCGACAGAGAACTATGGCTACACCTTC. Translating gives CASSHPSTENYGYTF.

The J gene is TRBJ2-1, the V gene TRBV5-1, with D possibly TRBD2 on 6 matching bases. The CDR3 consists of 16 residues. Trimming took 0 bases from V and 4 from J, leaving 14 bases between them. CDR1 is SGHRS and CDR2 is YFSETQ in the germline V gene. For the CDR3, the DNA is TGCGCCAGCAGCTTGGGTGGAGGGCTTCGGTACAATGAGCAGTTCTTC. It codes for CASSLGGGLRYNEQFF.

The sample holds one count of this clone. The chain links TRBV9 to TRBJ2-3, with 12 nucleotides matching TRBD2. V lost 7 bases, J lost 4 bases, and 4 bases stayed unmatched. Germline V lookup: CDR1 SGDLS, CDR2 YYNGEE. The CDR3 sequence is 14 residues long. CDR3 DNA: TGTGCCAGCGCTAGCGGGAGGGGTCCAGATACGCAGTATTTT. This encodes CASASGRGPDTQYF.

The gene calls are TRBV4-3 and TRBJ2-3; TRBD2 matches at 11 bases. V gave up 4 bases and J gave up 1 base; unmatched junction bases: 10. CDR1 is LGHNA, CDR2 YSLEER, per germline. The CDR3 totals 18 residues. The CDR3 loop is CASSLRLAGPQGTDTQYF. For the CDR3, the DNA is TGCGCCAGCAGCCTAAGACTAGCGGGGCCCCAGGGCACAGATACGCAGTATTTT.

The chain recombines TRBV27 with TRBJ1-1; D is unclear. This CDR3 is built from 15 residues. The germline V and J ends were trimmed by 0 bases and 3 bases, with 11 bases remaining between them. Germline CDR1 reads MNHEY; CDR2 reads SMNVEV (reference sequence). The CDR3, as DNA: TGTGCCAGCAGTTTATCGACACCCGGGGACACTGAAGCTTTCTTT. Its protein product is CASSLSTPGDTEAFF.

This clone has a single count. The gene calls are TRBV6-5 and TRBJ2-1; perhaps TRBD1 as D (6 bases). V was trimmed by 2 bases and J by 7 bases, leaving 15 bases between them. CDR1 is MNHEY and CDR2 is SVGAGI in the germline V gene. CDR3 length: 15 amino acids. The CDR3 nucleotides read TGTGCCAGCAGTTACGGGACATCAAGCGAGAATGAGCAGTTCTTC. Translation: CASSYGTSSENEQFF.

The CDR3 reads CAWSRGLGNTIYF. The CDR3 bases are TGTGCCTGGAGCAGGGGGCTTGGAAACACCATATATTTT. The genes are TRBV30 and TRBJ1-3; 8 bases fit TRBD1. V lost 3 bases and J lost 3; bases outside the gene matches: 1. This CDR3 is built from 13 residues. The germline gives CDR1 GTSNPN, CDR2 SVGIG (reference sequence).

V and J are TRBV2 and TRBJ1-6; TRBD1 aligns across 8 bases. CDR1 SNHLY and CDR2 FYNNEI come from the germline V gene. The trim removed 6 bases at V and 6 bases at J, leaving 13 bases unmatched. The CDR3 is 17 amino acids. The CDR3 is CASSTSRDRTSNSPLHF. The CDR3 DNA follows: TGTGCCAGCAGCACCAGCCGGGACAGGACCAGTAATTCACCCCTCCACTTT.

The CDR3 nucleotides are TGTGCCAGCTCACCTTTAGCGGGCTCCTACAATGAGCAGTTCTTC. Translating gives CASSPLAGSYNEQFF. This sequence joins TRBV18 and TRBJ2-1; 7 bases fit TRBD2. V lost 3 bases to trimming and J lost 0 bases; unmatched junction nucleotides: 2. Germline V gives CDR1 KGHSH, CDR2 LQKENI. This CDR3 spans 15 amino acids.

The CDR3 nucleotides are TGTGCCAGCAGCCGACCACAGGGGGTGAACACTGAAGCTTTCTTT. Protein: CASSRPQGVNTEAFF. The chain employs TRBV5-4 and TRBJ1-1; 8 bases match TRBD1. Germline CDR1 and CDR2: SGHNT and YYREEE (reference sequence). With 4 bases clipped from V and 0 bases from J, the junction kept 5 bases outside the gene matches. This CDR3 has 15 amino acids.

This chain uses TRBV29-1 with TRBJ2-1, with 7 bases aligning to TRBD2. The CDR3 extends over 14 amino acids. The V segment lost 6 bases and the J segment 0 bases; nucleotides outside the gene matches: 5. CDR1 and CDR2 (germline): SQVTM, ANQGSEA. DNA of the CDR3: TGCAGCGTGGGTGGCGGGAGCTCCTACAATGAGCAGTTCTTC. It specifies CSVGGGSSYNEQFF.

V gene TRBV7-2 combines with J gene TRBJ1-2; D uncertain. This CDR3 is built from 14 residues. V lost 4 bases and J lost 5, with 14 bases in between. Germline V gene sequence: CDR1 SGHTA, CDR2 FQGNSA. The CDR3 sequence is CASSSPFAQYGYTF. The CDR3 DNA follows: TGTGCCAGCAGCTCACCCTTCGCCCAGTATGGCTACACCTTC.

This chain connects TRBV14 to TRBJ1-1; D gene uncertain. The CDR3 is made up of 14 amino acids. CDR1 SGHDN and CDR2 FVKESK come from the germline V gene. V was pared by 2 bases and J by 0 bases, with 7 bases between. CDR3 DNA: TGTGCCAGCAGCCAAATGGCGGTGAACACTGAAGCTTTCTTT. Its protein is CASSQMAVNTEAFF.

This clone was found a few times. The chain links TRBV9 to TRBJ2-5; weak D call: TRBD2 (6 bases). Trimming left V 0 bases short and J 5 bases short, with 14 bases between. In germline, CDR1 is SGDLS, CDR2 YYNGEE. The CDR3 has 15 amino acids. CDR3: CASSVVGGLDETQYF. In DNA, the CDR3 is TGTGCCAGCAGCGTAGTTGGGGGACTGGACGAGACCCAGTACTTC.

V is TRBV18 and J is TRBJ1-4; D is possibly TRBD1 (6 bases). This CDR3 contains 15 residues. Trimming took off 0 bases at V and 7 bases at J, with 12 bases between the two ends. Germline V gene lookup returns CDR1 KGHSH and CDR2 LQKENI. CDR3 DNA: TGTGCCAGCTCACCACCATCACAGGGAAGTGAAAAACTGTTTTTT. Its translation is CASSPPSQGSEKLFF.

This clone came up once. The J gene is TRBJ1-2, the V gene TRBV9; 8 positions agree with TRBD1. This CDR3 region has 17 residues. Germline V gives CDR1 SGDLS, CDR2 YYNGEE. The trim removed 4 bases at V and 5 bases at J, leaving 16 bases unmatched. The CDR3: CASSTRQGAGFEYGYTF. As DNA, the CDR3 is TGTGCCAGCAGCACCCGGCAGGGGGCCGGTTTTGAATATGGCTACACCTTC.